This T cell receptor beta chain was found in a study of blood T cell repertoires in COVID-19. Study summary: Material from acute and convalescent COVID-19 was sourced from the United States, Italy and Spain. From T cells, B-cell-depleted T cells, or PBMCs came the material, which was cDNA or gDNA.

This CDR3 spans 17 amino acids. The germline V gene has CDR1 KGHDR and CDR2 SFDVKD. J lost 5 bases, V lost 4 bases, and 9 bases had no gene match. In the study's own analysis: By means of reference gene primer amplification, nucleated cell counts were estimated. Sequencing was performed with immunoSEQ multiplex PCR; in TCRdb, only in-frame clones are kept and a portion is missing. The V and J calls and clone size come from that table; D and trimming were worked out from the DNA. This table holds around 260,000 clones, around 83% found once. Sequenced sample: peripheral blood. The source of this sequence is a young man with active or convalescent COVID-19. The V call is TRBV24-1, the J call TRBJ2-2; 10 positions agree with TRBD1. The CDR3 sequence: CATSDSGTGDWTGELFF. CDR3 coding DNA: TGTGCCACCAGTGACTCCGGGACAGGGGATTGGACCGGGGAGCTGTTTTTT.